Listed below are T cell receptor beta chains from one sample, sequenced in a study of neurological immune-mediated disorders. One entry per CDR3 protein, called by TCRdb with MiXCR from the 5' RACE reads. The sample gives 27,000 or so distinct CDR3 sequences, about 3.5% of which show up once; 7% is in the top ten. The sequenced material came from PBMCs. Receptors were obtained from a woman aged 25 to 39 with multiple sclerosis. Both conserved end residues are trimmed from each CDR3. The size entry is marked missing in some rows and otherwise reads once, few, many or a size class.

cdr3_length clone_size v_call cdr3_aa
14 many TRBV9 ASSVGRGLVQETQY
14 many TRBV27 ASSFKDGTGMYEQY
13 many TRBV18 ASSPRAGGPYEQF
13 NA TRBV15 ATSRPAAGANVLT
13 many TRBV4-1 ASSQPLSRSYGYT
11 many TRBV7-2 ASSPGGWEKLF
12 many TRBV20-1 SAPDLGSNQPQN
14 many TRBV5-1 ASSAQGLAVSYEQY
14 medium-sized TRBV4-3 ASSHQGAGNTGELF
11 many TRBV4-1 ASSQVPNTEAF
12 few TRBV7-2 ASSLGLAGKEQY
13 many TRBV18 ASSNGQISNQPQH
16 many TRBV6-6 ASSRQTGGYRFYNEQF
13 many TRBV15 ATSRGSSGYNEQF
9 few TRBV5-5 ASRRDGEQF
12 many TRBV5-1 ASSLGVRTYEQY
11 many TRBV7-9 ASSLDAGDIQY
15 many TRBV20-1 SARDRVAGGPGNEQF
13 many TRBV15 ATSREGTTTGELF
14 medium-sized TRBV5-6 ASSLAGSPNTGELF
9 many TRBV7-8 ASSHPPEAF
16 many TRBV20-1 SAWGPQLLQGGTDTQY
11 many TRBV20-1 SARSGNQETQY
12 many TRBV5-5 ASSFLDPRYTQY